A selection of T cell receptor beta chains follows, all from one sample in a study of blood T cell repertoires in COVID-19. The protocol was immunoSEQ multiplex PCR, while the TCRdb copy is restricted to in-frame clones and leaves out a portion. The table includes some 100,000 clones, around 86% detected once. What was sequenced was peripheral blood. These receptors were obtained from a man aged 45 to 65 with acute or convalescent COVID-19. The CDR3 runs from the conserved cysteine through the conserved F or W. Each record gives: clone size, J gene, V gene, D gene, CDR3 protein, CDR3 DNA. The D gene is left open where the match is weak. Not all rows give a size; the values are once, few, many and, for expanded clones, a class.

. | TRBJ2-3 | TRBV7-8 | . | CASRSTPYTGDTQYF | TGTGCCAGCAGATCTACTCCCTACACAGGAGATACGCAGTATTTT
once | TRBJ1-6 | TRBV11-2 | TRBD1 | CASSRGQGHNNSPLHF | TGTGCCAGCAGCCGCGGACAGGGGCACAATAATTCACCCCTCCACTTT
once | TRBJ1-1 | TRBV27 | . | CASRDTGYPEAFF | TGTGCCAGCAGGGATACAGGGTACCCTGAAGCTTTCTTT
. | TRBJ1-2 | TRBV5-5 | TRBD1 | CASISGQGKGYGYTF | TGTGCCAGCATCTCGGGACAGGGTAAAGGGTATGGCTACACCTTC
few | TRBJ2-1 | TRBV5-1 | . | CASSLTWGGEQFF | TGCGCCAGCAGCCTAACATGGGGAGGAGAGCAGTTCTTC
. | TRBJ2-5 | TRBV2 | TRBD1 | CASRPGQANETQYF | TGTGCCAGCAGGCCGGGACAGGCCAACGAGACCCAGTACTTC
. | TRBJ1-1 | TRBV7-9 | . | CASSLEQGRTEAFF | TGTGCCAGCAGCTTAGAGCAGGGAAGGACTGAAGCTTTCTTT
. | TRBJ2-3 | TRBV9 | . | CASSSRGAATDTQYF | TGTGCCAGCAGCTCCCGGGGGGCTGCCACAGATACGCAGTATTTT
. | TRBJ1-2 | TRBV7-9 | . | CASSPRQGGYGYTF | TGTGCCAGCAGCCCCCGCCAGGGAGGGTATGGCTACACCTTC
. | TRBJ2-1 | TRBV6-5 | TRBD2 | CASSSTLAGVNNEQFF | TGTGCCAGCAGTTCCACCCTAGCGGGAGTCAACAATGAGCAGTTCTTC
. | TRBJ1-1 | TRBV7-9 | . | CASSLASQSNTEAFF | TGTGCCAGCAGCTTAGCAAGTCAGTCGAACACTGAAGCTTTCTTT
. | TRBJ1-5 | TRBV7-2 | . | CASSFGSAGQPQHF | TGTGCCAGCAGCTTCGGGAGTGCCGGGCAGCCCCAGCATTTT
. | TRBJ1-4 | TRBV4-2 | TRBD1 | CASSPGTGDPSREKLFF | TGTGCCAGCAGCCCGGGGACAGGGGATCCGTCGCGGGAAAAACTGTTTTTT
. | TRBJ1-2 | TRBV6-6 | TRBD1 | CASREYQGANGYTF | TGTGCCAGCAGGGAATATCAGGGGGCGAATGGCTACACCTTC
. | TRBJ1-1 | TRBV27 | TRBD1 | CASSHRQGAWDTEAFF | TGTGCCAGCAGTCATCGACAGGGGGCTTGGGACACTGAAGCTTTCTTT
. | TRBJ2-1 | TRBV27 | . | CASRNSGSGSEQFF | TGTGCCAGCAGAAATTCGGGGTCTGGCAGTGAGCAGTTCTTC
. | TRBJ2-7 | TRBV2 | TRBD2 | CASSAAGGYYEQYF | TGTGCCAGCAGTGCAGCGGGAGGGTACTACGAGCAGTACTTC
once | TRBJ1-1 | TRBV6-6 | . | CASSSRNTEAFF | TGTGCCAGCAGTTCCAGGAACACTGAAGCTTTCTTT
. | TRBJ1-5 | TRBV7-9 | TRBD1 | CASSSGTGGAGQPQHF | TGTGCCAGCAGCTCCGGGACAGGGGGCGCGGGGCAGCCCCAGCATTTT
. | TRBJ2-2 | TRBV2 | . | CASGRDTLNTGELFF | TGTGCCAGCGGTCGGGACACCTTAAACACCGGGGAGCTGTTTTTT
. | TRBJ2-7 | TRBV27 | TRBD1 | CASRTDRAHEQYF | TGTGCCAGCAGGACAGACAGGGCCCACGAGCAGTACTTC